The entry below gives a single TCR beta chain sequence along with its context. Its antigen specificity is not known. No much larger clone is present one base from it, and per-base qualities are unavailable. The donors were healthy, HIV-negative adults with no recently reported acute infections or vaccinations. Every donor was a Caucasian adult residing in Nashville, Tennessee, USA. CD4+ T cells were enriched by magnetic negative selection; naive cells were then positively selected on CD45RA, and the negative fraction formed the memory subset. Blood was obtained by leukapheresis, after which PBMCs were separated by Ficoll-Histopaque density gradient centrifugation and cryopreserved in liquid nitrogen vapor phase. Purity and quantity of every magnetically sorted T cell population were checked by analytical flow cytometry. From each sorted fraction, genomic DNA was isolated and quantified by UV absorbance on a Nanodrop 2000c.

This record belongs to a study of shared clonotypes between healthy human individuals (TCRdb year 2020). In the study overall: Three men and a couple of women, aged 18 to 49 years, made up the cohort. To estimate repertoire size and how much clonotype sharing occurs between individuals, the study deeply sequenced the blood TCR repertoires of about five healthy adults. To increase sequencing depth and limit assay-specific biases, TCR repertoire library preparation and sequencing were carried out by different laboratories using diverse techniques. Per donor, three plates each were used for CD4 naive and CD4 memory, two for CD8 naive, and one for CD8 memory. Per donor, leukapheresis produced somewhere between about 0.85 and 9.5 billion PBMCs.

The CDR3 contains 16 residues, cysteine and phenylalanine counted. Of the read, only the CDR3 DNA is kept; its 48 bases are in frame from base 1. Germline trimming amounts to 6 bases on V and 1 base on J, with 11 as the count of junction bases outside the gene matches. CDR1 is given as MNHNY and CDR2 as SVGAGI, both from the germline V gene (reference sequence). TCR CDR3 regions were amplified from genomic DNA by multiplex PCR using the deep immunoSEQ assay. For each cell subset, the extracted genomic DNA was distributed evenly across all wells of several immunoSEQ 96-well plates, and each plate served as one replicate. Each replicate PCR for sorted subsets received roughly 200 ng genomic DNA, equal to about 30,000 T cell genomes. Purified libraries were quantified with a Qubit 3.0 fluorometer, sized on a Bioanalyzer 2100, and re-quantified with the KAPA Library Quantification kit. Each immunoSEQ 96-well plate was sequenced on its own single-read 150-cycle Illumina NextSeq 550 flow cell. For the original study's pipeline: Because only junctional sequences without quality scores were contained in the immunoSEQ output, filtering matching that applied to full-length reads could not be performed. Sequences were annotated with PyIR, a Python wrapper for IgBLAST v1.9, and V/J genes and CDR3 were assigned using IMGT germline references. Reads with weak V/J assignments (E-value above 1e-6), missing CDR3, stop codons, out-of-frame junctions, or ambiguous translated residues were removed. V3J clonotypes were defined as sequences sharing the same inferred V gene, J gene, and CDR3 amino acid sequence. The percentage overlap between two repertoires was calculated by dividing the number of shared unique clonotypes by the size of the smaller repertoire. Repertoire richness was assessed with RTK rarefaction, the Chao1 estimator, and Recon v2.1 estimates of unobserved clonotypes. OLGA was used to compute generation probabilities for all TCRbeta clonotypes that the gDNA method yielded from a few donors. The clones in this table, taken by TCRdb from immuneACCESS, are in-frame only. Not every clone is retained; where verified, under half of the shortfall comes from an unresolved V gene, and the cause of the rest is unknown. V, J and clone size are those of that table, while D and trimming were read from the DNA. Within this sample are about 1.5 million clones, with under 99% of them counted one time only. Of the sample, 0.4% to 0.45% falls within the top ten clones.

The paper's findings and limits, for the study overall: Higher generation probabilities were observed for clonotypes shared by all four sorted-subset donors than for non-shared clonotypes. Naive subsets generally had larger estimated clonotype richness than memory subsets did. The small number of donors limited the genetic and exposure-history diversity represented. Sampling was limited to blood, and TCR repertoires in tissue likely differ from TCR repertoires in blood. Rarefaction of sorted-subset datasets indicated incomplete sequencing despite the large sequencing depth. When a few donors were compared, the shared fraction of clonotypes was 5% to 6.5% for naive CD4, about 4% for naive CD8, 2% to 2.5% for memory CD4, and 0.3% to 0.5% for memory CD8. Pairwise subsampling indicated that sequencing depth was expected to affect the degree of clonotype sharing among donors.

This clonotype originated in a man younger than 45 in good health. The material sequenced was naive CD4+ T cells sorted from blood. The sample's cell subset or site label, decoded: CD45RA+ positively selected. The V gene is TRBV6-6 and the J gene is TRBJ2-7, with TRBD1 matching 8 junction bases. Here is the DNA: TGTGCCAGCAGCCGGACCCGGGACAGGTTGTCCTACGAGCAGTACTTC. Its translation reads: CASSRTRDRLSYEQYF.